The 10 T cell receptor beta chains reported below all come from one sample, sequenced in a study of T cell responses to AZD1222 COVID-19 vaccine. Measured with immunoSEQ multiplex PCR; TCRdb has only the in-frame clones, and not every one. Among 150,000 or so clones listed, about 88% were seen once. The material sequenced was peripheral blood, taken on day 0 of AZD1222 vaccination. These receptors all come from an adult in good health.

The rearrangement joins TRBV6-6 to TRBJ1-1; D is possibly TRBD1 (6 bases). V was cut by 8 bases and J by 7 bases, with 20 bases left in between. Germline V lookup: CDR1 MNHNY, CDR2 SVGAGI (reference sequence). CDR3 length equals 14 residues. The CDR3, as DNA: TGTGCCAGCCACGCCCGGGAGGGGGTTAATGAAGCTTTCTTT. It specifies CASHAREGVNEAFF.

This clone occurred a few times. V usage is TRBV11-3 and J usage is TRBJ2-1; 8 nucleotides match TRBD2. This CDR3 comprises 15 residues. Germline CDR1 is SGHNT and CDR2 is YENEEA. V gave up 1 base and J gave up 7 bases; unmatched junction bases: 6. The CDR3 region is CASSLAKLAVNEQFF. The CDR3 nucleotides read TGTGCCAGCAGCTTAGCCAAACTAGCGGTAAATGAGCAGTTCTTC.

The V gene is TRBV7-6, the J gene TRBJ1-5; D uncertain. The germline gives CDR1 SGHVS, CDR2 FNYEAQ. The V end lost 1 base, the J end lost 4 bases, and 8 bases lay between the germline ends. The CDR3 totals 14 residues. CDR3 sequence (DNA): TGTGCCAGCAGCTTAGGGCCAGTAAATCAGCCCCAGCATTTT. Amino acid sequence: CASSLGPVNQPQHF.

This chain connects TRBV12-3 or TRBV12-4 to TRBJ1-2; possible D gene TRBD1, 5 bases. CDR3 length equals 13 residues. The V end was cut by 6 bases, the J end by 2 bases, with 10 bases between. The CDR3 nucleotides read TGTGCCAGCAGACAACAGGAAAACTATGGCTACACCTTC. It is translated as CASRQQENYGYTF.

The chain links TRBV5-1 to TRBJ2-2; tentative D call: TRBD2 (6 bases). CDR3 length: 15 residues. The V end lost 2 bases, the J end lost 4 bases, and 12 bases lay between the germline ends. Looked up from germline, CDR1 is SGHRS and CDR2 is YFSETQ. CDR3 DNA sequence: TGCGCCAGCAGCTTAGGGCGGGACCCCACCGGGGAGCTGTTTTTT. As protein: CASSLGRDPTGELFF.

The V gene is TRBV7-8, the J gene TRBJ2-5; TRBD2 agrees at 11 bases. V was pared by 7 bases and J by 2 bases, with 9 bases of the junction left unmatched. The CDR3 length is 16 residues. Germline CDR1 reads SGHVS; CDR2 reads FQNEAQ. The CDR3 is CASTTLLAGGQETQYF. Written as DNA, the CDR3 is TGTGCCAGCACCACATTGCTAGCGGGGGGTCAAGAGACCCAGTACTTC. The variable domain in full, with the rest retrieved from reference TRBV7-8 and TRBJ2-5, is GAGVSQSPRYKVAKRGQDVALRCDPISGHVSLFWYQQALGQGPEFLTYFQNEAQLDKSGLPSDRFFAERPEGSVSTLKIQRTQQEDSAVYLCASTTLLAGGQETQYFGPGTRLLVL.

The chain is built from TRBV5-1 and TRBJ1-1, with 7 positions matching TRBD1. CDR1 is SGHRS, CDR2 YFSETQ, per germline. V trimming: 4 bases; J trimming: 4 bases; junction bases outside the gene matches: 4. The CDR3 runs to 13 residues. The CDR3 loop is CASSPGGSTEAFF. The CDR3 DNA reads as TGCGCCAGCAGCCCAGGGGGAAGCACTGAAGCTTTCTTT.

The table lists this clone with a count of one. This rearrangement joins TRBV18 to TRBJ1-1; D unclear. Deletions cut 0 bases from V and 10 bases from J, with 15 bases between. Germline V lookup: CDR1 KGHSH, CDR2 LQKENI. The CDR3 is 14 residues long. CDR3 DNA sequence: TGTGCCAGCTCACCACCTGCCGGCCCGGGTGGAGCTTTCTTT. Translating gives CASSPPAGPGGAFF.

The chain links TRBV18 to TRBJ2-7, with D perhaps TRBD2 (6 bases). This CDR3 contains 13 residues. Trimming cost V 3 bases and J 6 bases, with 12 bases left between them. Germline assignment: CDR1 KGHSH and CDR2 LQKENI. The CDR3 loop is CASSPQPGAEQYF. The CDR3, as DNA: TGTGCCAGCTCACCTCAACCGGGAGCCGAGCAGTACTTC.

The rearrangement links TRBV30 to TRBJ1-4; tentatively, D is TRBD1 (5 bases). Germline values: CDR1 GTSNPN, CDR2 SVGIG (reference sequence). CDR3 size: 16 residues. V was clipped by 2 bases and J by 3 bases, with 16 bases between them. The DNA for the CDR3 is TGTGCCTGGAGTAGGTTACCAGGGTCAGCTAATGAAAAACTGTTTTTT. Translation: CAWSRLPGSANEKLFF.